The T cell receptor (beta chain) described here comes from a study of T cell responses to AZD1222 COVID-19 vaccine (dated by TCRdb to about 2021). Describing the broader study: A total of 233 trial participants underwent TCR sequencing, of whom 207 received two doses of AZD1222 and some 25 received two doses of the MenACWY control vaccine. Trial participants were enrolled into age subgroups of 18-55, 56-69 and 70-plus years, which contained about 160, 30 and 59 TCR-sequenced participants, respectively.

Details on this clone: The antigen it recognizes is unknown. Qualities for individual bases were not recorded, and no much larger clone is one base off.

CDR1 and CDR2, per the germline V gene, are SQVTM and ANQGSEA. V gives up 4 bases and J gives up 8 bases, and the segment between their germline ends measures 5 bases. The CDR3 goes from the cysteine to the phenylalanine over 9 residues. Only CDR3 DNA remains: 27 bases, in frame from the first base. What the study reported, not specific to this receptor: In the small 56-69-year group, the increase in depth fell short of significance, most likely because of low power. Reportedly, close to half of the unique spike-specific TCRs recognized epitopes lying outside the regions that are mutated in the B.1.351 and B.1.1.7 variants. Participants were mostly white British, with more females than males. The authors suggested clonal diversity may have been underestimated. Because no day 14 peak-response samples were available, the repertoires could be characterized only after the peak T cell response. Only a handful of AZD1222 recipients were SARS-CoV-2 seropositive at baseline, limiting conclusions about previously exposed vaccinees. Vaccine-associated CD4 TCRs spanned the whole spike protein, with dominant responses in regions 160-218 and 743-854. After two AZD1222 doses, both the breadth and the depth of spike-specific TCRs were significantly higher than at day 0 and than in MenACWY recipients.

The CDR3 regions of human TCRbeta chains were analyzed by immunosequencing. The paper's processing steps were these. TCRs in the repertoires were compared against a reference library of SARS-CoV-2-specific TCRs that had been generated with the MIRA antigen-specificity platform. Breadth was defined as the fraction of unique TCRs that were SARS-CoV-2-associated. Depth was defined as the fraction of total T cells that were SARS-CoV-2-associated. Using the MIRA data, each spike-specific TCR was assigned both to the spike region to which the TCR was reactive and to a CD4 or CD8 class. Log10-transformed breadth and depth values were compared by one-way ANOVA with Sidak's multiple comparisons tests. The table was pulled from immuneACCESS by TCRdb, which kept in-frame rearrangements only. Such tables lose some clones; where checked, under half of the loss comes from unresolved V genes, and the rest has no known cause. V and J calls and clone size are those listed in that table; D and trimming were worked out from the DNA. This sample comprises about 15,000 clones, approximately 90% of them detected only once. About 2.7% of the sample rests with the top ten.

Interpreted using the paper, the time point label stands for: about 28 days (+/-7) after the second vaccine dose. AZD1222 recipients given second doses at about 4 weeks or at about 12 weeks were pooled, since spike-specific TCR depth and breadth were not found to differ between the two schedules. The vaccinee samples were drawn from two UK trials, COV001 and COV002, one of which was a single-blind randomized controlled phase 2/3 trial testing AZD1222 (ChAdOx1 nCoV-19) in healthy adults. For TCRbeta chain sequencing, PBMC samples were collected from trial participants at day 0 and at day 28 after the second dose.

This sample comprised peripheral blood, obtained 28 days after the second AZD1222 dose. The rearrangement combines TRBV29-1 with TRBJ1-2; the D segment could be TRBD1, given 5 matching bases. The source is an adult who received the AZD1222 COVID-19 vaccine. The CDR3 reads as follows: CSVGDGYTF. The DNA is as follows: TGCAGCGTTGGGGACGGCTACACCTTC. The reference TRBV29-1 and TRBJ1-2 proteins fill in what lies around the CDR3, so the full variable domain reads SAVISQKPSRDICQRGTSLTIQCQVDSQVTMMFWYRQQPGQSLTLIATANQGSEATYESGFVIDKFPISRPNLTFSTLTVSNMSPEDSSIYLCSVGDGYTFGSGTRLTVV.